The 17 T cell receptor beta chains below all came from one sample that was sequenced in a study of T-cell memory formation after mild COVID-19. TCRdb re-derived calls from the 5' RACE reads in MiXCR, one entry per CDR3 protein. The sample has 400,000 to 550,000 distinct CDR3 sequences; 20% to 30% are singletons. The specimen was PBMCs or a T cell subset sorted from them (not recorded which). The receptors here all came from an adult woman who had mild COVID-19 (a few samples of this study predate the infection). Cell type and time point are not known.

The chain employs TRBV4-1 and TRBJ2-7; tentative D call: TRBD1 (6 bases). This CDR3 spans 14 amino acids. Looked up from germline, CDR1 is MGHRA and CDR2 is YSYEKL. V was trimmed by 0 bases and J by 3 bases, leaving 9 bases between them. CDR3 loop: CASSQDQGHYEQYF. The DNA for the CDR3 is TGCGCCAGCAGCCAAGATCAGGGACACTACGAGCAGTACTTC.

V usage is TRBV29-1 and J usage is TRBJ2-2; 13 nucleotides agree with TRBD2. CDR3 length: 16 amino acids. V lost 7 bases, J lost 4 bases, and 9 bases stayed unmatched. Germline assignment: CDR1 SQVTM and CDR2 ANQGSEA. In DNA, the CDR3 is TGCAGCGCATCCGGGACTAGCGGGGTCGGCACCGGGGAGCTGTTTTTT. The encoded protein is CSASGTSGVGTGELFF.

The gene calls are TRBV20-1 and TRBJ2-7, with TRBD2 matching 8 bases. The CDR3 spans 14 residues. Germline V gene data show CDR1 as DFQATT and CDR2 as SNEGSKA (reference sequence). J lost 4 bases, V lost 4 bases, and 9 bases had no gene match. CDR3 DNA: TGCAGTGCTATTCCCCGGGGGGGGGTTTACGAGCAGTACTTC. Translation: CSAIPRGGVYEQYF.

The chain employs TRBV12-3 or TRBV12-4 and TRBJ2-7; 8 nucleotides match TRBD2. The CDR3 consists of 16 residues. The J segment lost 2 bases and the V segment lost 1 base, leaving 7 bases of the junction unmatched. The CDR3 is CASSLGGGSTPYEQYF. CDR3 DNA sequence: TGTGCCAGCAGTTTAGGCGGGGGGTCCACTCCCTACGAGCAGTACTTC.

This clonotype was counted only a few times. V usage is TRBV2 and J usage is TRBJ2-5; no clear D. This CDR3 comprises 11 residues. Trimming pared 6 bases from V and 7 bases from J, leaving 9 bases between. Germline CDR1 SNHLY, CDR2 FYNNEI. DNA for the CDR3: TGTGCCAGCAGCGGAGAAGTGACCCAGTACTTC. It is translated as CASSGEVTQYF.

The CDR3 region is CAISEFGTRTSRTSTDTQYF. In DNA, the CDR3 is TGTGCCATCAGTGAGTTCGGGACTAGAACTTCCAGGACTAGCACAGATACGCAGTATTTT. V gene TRBV10-3 combines with J gene TRBJ2-3; 8 nucleotides line up with TRBD2. J lost 0 bases, V lost 1 base, and 15 bases had no gene match. The CDR3 is 20 amino acids. CDR1 is ENHRY and CDR2 is SYGVKD in the germline V gene.

The chain has TRBV20-1 and TRBJ1-5; D is possibly TRBD1 (5 bases). V was clipped by 1 base and J by 0 bases, with 13 bases between them. The CDR3 is made up of 16 amino acids. Per the germline V gene, CDR1 is DFQATT and CDR2 is SNEGSKA (reference sequence). Here the CDR3 reads CSARVRGEISNQPQHF. CDR3 nucleotide sequence: TGCAGTGCTAGAGTTCGGGGGGAAATTAGCAATCAGCCCCAGCATTTT.

The chain links TRBV21-1 to TRBJ2-5; the table names TRBD2, a call not compared with the DNA. TRBV21-1 is annotated as a pseudogene. This CDR3 comprises 17 residues. The CDR3 loop reads CASSKTLATGDSGTQYF. CDR3 coding DNA: TGTGCCAGCAGCAAAACCCTAGCGACGGGGGATTCTGGGACCCAGTACTTC.

Regarding this clonotype: The germline gene is not matched at one end of the junction; a read error may be the cause. V is TRBV5-1 and J is TRBJ1-1, with 12 nucleotides matching TRBD1. The CDR3 has 14 residues. Germline V lookup: CDR1 SGHRS, CDR2 YFSETQ. The DNA of the CDR3 is TGCGCCATCAGCTTGGGACAGGGGGCGGATGTAGCTTTCTTT. Its translation: CAISLGQGADVAFF. Full variable domain (missing parts from reference TRBV5-1 and TRBJ1-1): KAGVTQTPRYLIKTRGQQVTLSCSPISGHRSVSWYQQTPGQGLQFLFEYFSETQRNKGNFPGRFSGRQFSNSRSEMNVSTLELGDSALYLCAISLGQGADVAFFGQGTRLTVV.

The V gene is TRBV7-6, the J gene TRBJ2-7, with TRBD1 matching 7 bases. This CDR3 is built from 16 residues. The germline CDR1 and CDR2 sequences are SGHVS and FNYEAQ. V shed 4 bases, J shed 6 bases, and the junction held 15 bases outside the gene matches. CDR3 nucleotides: TGTGCCAGCAGCTGGCTCTCGACAGGGAGTACGGGCGAGCAGTACTTC. This gives the protein CASSWLSTGSTGEQYF.

In the case of this clonotype: A junction boundary mismatches the germline segment, possibly from a read error. The V and J genes are TRBV10-3 and TRBJ1-2; the D is unclear. Germline lookup yields CDR1 ENHRY and CDR2 SYGVKD. The CDR3 is 12 amino acids. CDR3 region: CAIKATNYGYTF. The CDR3 DNA reads as TGTGCCATCAAGGCCACTAACTATGGGTACACCTTC.

The V and J genes are TRBV5-5 and TRBJ1-6; D gene ambiguous. Germline CDR1 is SGHKS and CDR2 is YYEKEE (reference sequence). The length of the CDR3 is 15 residues. V was pared by 2 bases and J by 8 bases, with 14 bases between. This CDR3 reads CASSFLTASDSPLHF. The CDR3 DNA follows: TGTGCCAGCAGCTTTCTAACAGCGTCGGATTCACCCCTCCACTTT. Using reference TRBV5-5 and TRBJ1-6 for the parts outside the CDR3, the full variable domain is DAGVTQSPTHLIKTRGQQVTLRCSPISGHKSVSWYQQVLGQGPQFIFQYYEKEERGRGNFPDRFSARQFPNYSSELNVNALLLGDSALYLCASSFLTASDSPLHFGNGTRLTVT.

This clonotype was recorded at least ten times. V and J are TRBV6-2 or TRBV6-3 and TRBJ1-1; D remains ambiguous. The CDR3 has 14 amino acids. Germline V CDR1 and CDR2: MNHEY, SVGEGT. The V and J ends lost 2 bases and 0 bases respectively, with 7 bases between them. CDR3 loop: CASSYAFMNTEAFF. The CDR3 DNA reads as TGTGCCAGCAGTTACGCGTTTATGAACACTGAAGCTTTCTTT.

This clonotype has a handful of counts. The chain couples TRBV5-1 to TRBJ2-7, with TRBD1 matching 9 bases. This CDR3 has 15 amino acids. Germline V lookup: CDR1 SGHRS, CDR2 YFSETQ. V shed 3 bases and J 4 bases; nucleotides not matched to a gene: 8. Here the CDR3 DNA reads TGCGCCAGCAGCTCGGGACAGGGACGTAGATACGAGCAGTACTTC. Translation: CASSSGQGRRYEQYF.

The chain employs TRBV27 and TRBJ2-3, with D uncertain. The CDR3 contains 13 residues. Looked up from germline, CDR1 is MNHEY and CDR2 is SMNVEV (reference sequence). V was clipped by 2 bases and J by 2 bases, with 5 bases between them. The CDR3: CASSLVITDTQYF. In DNA form, the CDR3 reads TGTGCCAGCAGTTTAGTAATCACAGATACGCAGTATTTT.

This clonotype was seen a handful of times. V gene TRBV6-5 combines with J gene TRBJ2-7; TRBD2 aligns across 13 bases. Losses at the gene ends were 6 bases for V and 9 bases for J; bases not matched to a gene: 14. Germline values: CDR1 MNHEY, CDR2 SVGAGI. The CDR3 consists of 16 residues. The CDR3 protein is CASSQTPGLAGIRQYF. CDR3 bases: TGTGCCAGCAGCCAGACTCCGGGACTAGCGGGGATCCGGCAGTACTTC.

This clonotype was detected only a few times. The V and J genes are TRBV12-3 or TRBV12-4 and TRBJ1-4; a weak D match, TRBD1 (5 bases). This CDR3 spans 13 amino acids. V was clipped by 4 bases and J by 8 bases, with 11 bases between them. CDR3 region: CASSSGEGEKLFF. DNA for the CDR3: TGTGCCAGCAGTTCGGGGGAGGGCGAAAAACTGTTTTTT.